The source of this T cell receptor beta chain is a study of T cell repertoires in ileal Crohn's disease. The overall study: Every patient was operated on for stricturing (61%) or penetrating (39%) complications. Biopsies of the neoterminal ileum at postoperative colonoscopy form M6 samples.

The time point is: neoterminal ileum biopsy at postoperative endoscopy, about 6 months after surgery. TCRdb keeps only in-frame clones here, not all; method: immunoSEQ multiplex PCR. The sample has roughly 5,500 clones; roughly 74% are singletons. This receptor was obtained from an adult with Crohn's disease. The sequencing sample was made of ileal tissue.

CDR3 in amino acids: CASSLVRGQRETQYF. The CDR3 DNA is TGTGCCAGCAGCTTAGTCAGGGGACAGAGGGAGACCCAGTACTTC. The V call is TRBV11-2, the J call TRBJ2-5, with 7 bases fitting TRBD1. CDR3 length: 15 amino acids. Germline V lookup: CDR1 SGHAT, CDR2 FQNNGV. Trimming removed 1 base from V and 5 bases from J; junction bases left unmatched: 7.